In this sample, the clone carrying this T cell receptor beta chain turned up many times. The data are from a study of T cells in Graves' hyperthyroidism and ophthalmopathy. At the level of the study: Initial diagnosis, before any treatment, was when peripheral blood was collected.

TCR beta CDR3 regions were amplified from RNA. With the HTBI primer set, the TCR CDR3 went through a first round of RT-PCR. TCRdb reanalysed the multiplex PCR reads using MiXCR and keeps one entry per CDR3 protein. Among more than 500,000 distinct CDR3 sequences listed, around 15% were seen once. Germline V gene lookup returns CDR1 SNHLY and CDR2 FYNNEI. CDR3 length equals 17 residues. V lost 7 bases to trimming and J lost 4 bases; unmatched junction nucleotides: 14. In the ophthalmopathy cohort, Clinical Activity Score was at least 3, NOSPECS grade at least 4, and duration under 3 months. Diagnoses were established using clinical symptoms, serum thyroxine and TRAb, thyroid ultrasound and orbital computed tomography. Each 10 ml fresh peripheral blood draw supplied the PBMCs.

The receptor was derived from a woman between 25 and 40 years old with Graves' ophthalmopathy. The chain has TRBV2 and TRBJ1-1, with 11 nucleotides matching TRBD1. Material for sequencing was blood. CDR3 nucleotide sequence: TGTGCCAGCAAAGAGTACCCCGGGACAGGGGGGGGCACTGAAGCTTTCTTT. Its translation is CASKEYPGTGGGTEAFF.